This TCR beta chain comes out of a study of T cells after yellow fever vaccination. Study in general: For low cell numbers, libraries were made with SMART-Seq v4 Ultra Low Input.

The V end lost 3 bases, the J end lost 4 bases, and 10 bases lay between the germline ends. From germline, CDR1 is LGHNA and CDR2 YSLEER. This CDR3 has 14 amino acids. The table lists this clonotype with many counts. Its matching antigen is unknown. Overall study results and limits: By day 5 rather than day 15, the secondary response had peaked, though it was weaker. Booster sampling recovered most clones from primary vaccination (roughly 97% CD4, over 75% CD8).

UMIs were added to TCR cDNA along with a universal primer site when it was made by 5'RACE template switching. TCRdb used MiXCR to reprocess the 5' RACE reads, holding one entry per CDR3 protein. The sample lists around 310,000 distinct CDR3 sequences, 3.6% seen once, with 20% to 30% in the top ten. The chain links TRBV4-3 to TRBJ1-5; no firm D call. The clonotype comes from a man between 18 and 29 years old who received the YFV17D yellow fever vaccine. The source was PBMCs, collected on the day of the yellow fever booster vaccination. The CDR3 coding sequence is TGCGCCAGCAGCCACGGACTAGGGAATCAGCCCCAGCATTTT. As protein: CASSHGLGNQPQHF.